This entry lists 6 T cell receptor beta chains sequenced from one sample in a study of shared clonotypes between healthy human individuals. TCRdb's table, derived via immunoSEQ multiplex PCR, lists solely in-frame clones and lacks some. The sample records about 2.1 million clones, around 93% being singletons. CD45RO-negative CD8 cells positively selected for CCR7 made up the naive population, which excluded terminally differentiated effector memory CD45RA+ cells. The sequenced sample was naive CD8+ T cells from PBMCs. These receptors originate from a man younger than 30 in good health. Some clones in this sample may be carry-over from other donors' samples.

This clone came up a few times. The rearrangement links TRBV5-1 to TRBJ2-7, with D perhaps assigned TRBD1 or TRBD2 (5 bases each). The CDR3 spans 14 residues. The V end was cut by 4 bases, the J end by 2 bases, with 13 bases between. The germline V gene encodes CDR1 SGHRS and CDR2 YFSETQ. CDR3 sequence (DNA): TGCGCCAGCAGCACTGGGACGTTCGCCTACGAGCAGTACTTC. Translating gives CASSTGTFAYEQYF.

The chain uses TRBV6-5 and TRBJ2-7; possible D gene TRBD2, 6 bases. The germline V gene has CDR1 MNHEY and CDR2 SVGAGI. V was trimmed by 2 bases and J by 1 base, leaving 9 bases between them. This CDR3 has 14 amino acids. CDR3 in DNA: TGTGCCAGCAGTTACGGGACTTCTTCCTACGAGCAGTACTTC. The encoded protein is CASSYGTSSYEQYF.

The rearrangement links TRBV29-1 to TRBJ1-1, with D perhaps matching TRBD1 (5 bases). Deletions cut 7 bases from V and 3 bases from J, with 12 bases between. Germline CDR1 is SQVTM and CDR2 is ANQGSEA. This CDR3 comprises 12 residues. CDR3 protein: CSARDPDTEAFF. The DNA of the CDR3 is TGCAGCGCCAGGGATCCGGACACTGAAGCTTTCTTT.

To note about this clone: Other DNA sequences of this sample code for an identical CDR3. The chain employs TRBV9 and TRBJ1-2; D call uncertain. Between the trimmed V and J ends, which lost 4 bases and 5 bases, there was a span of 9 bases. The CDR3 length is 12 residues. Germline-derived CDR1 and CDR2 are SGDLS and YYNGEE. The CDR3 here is CASSPPGYGYTF. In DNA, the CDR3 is TGTGCCAGCAGCCCCCCGGGGTATGGCTACACCTTC.

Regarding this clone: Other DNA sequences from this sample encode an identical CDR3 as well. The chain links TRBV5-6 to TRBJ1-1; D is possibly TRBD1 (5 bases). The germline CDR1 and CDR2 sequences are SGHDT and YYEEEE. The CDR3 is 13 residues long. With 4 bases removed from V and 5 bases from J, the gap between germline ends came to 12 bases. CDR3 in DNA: TGTGCCAGCAGCAGGGGCCCTAATACTGAAGCTTTCTTT. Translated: CASSRGPNTEAFF. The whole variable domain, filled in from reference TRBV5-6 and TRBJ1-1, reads DAGVTQSPTHLIKTRGQQVTLRCSPKSGHDTVSWYQQALGQGPQFIFQYYEEEERQRGNFPDRFSGHQFPNYSSELNVNALLLGDSALYLCASSRGPNTEAFFGQGTRLTVV.

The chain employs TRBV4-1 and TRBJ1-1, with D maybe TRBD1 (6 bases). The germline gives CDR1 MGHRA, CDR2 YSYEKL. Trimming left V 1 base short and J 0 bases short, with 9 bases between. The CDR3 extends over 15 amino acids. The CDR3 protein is CASSQVRQVNTEAFF. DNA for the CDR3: TGCGCCAGCAGCCAAGTACGACAGGTGAACACTGAAGCTTTCTTT.